This T cell receptor beta chain is from a study of blood T cell repertoires in COVID-19. Turning to the study itself: From the United States, Italy and Spain came samples of acute and convalescent COVID-19.

Study processing details: Reference gene primer amplification gave nucleated cell count estimates. The data were produced by immunoSEQ multiplex PCR, yet TCRdb's version contains in-frame clones alone and is incomplete. D and trimming come from the DNA, and the V and J calls and clone size come from that table. Here the sample spans roughly 43,000 clones, roughly 84% being singletons. Germline trimming cut 4 bases from V and 3 bases from J; bases unmatched to any gene: 7. Germline CDR1 and CDR2: SNHLY and FYNNEI. The CDR3 totals 15 residues. What was sequenced was peripheral blood. The V gene is TRBV2, the J gene TRBJ2-3, with 7 bases fitting TRBD2. The TCR sequence derives from an older woman with acute or convalescent COVID-19. In DNA, the CDR3 is TGTGCCAGCAGTGTCGGGGGAGGGCCGACAGATACGCAGTATTTT. Encoded protein: CASSVGGGPTDTQYF.